This section outlines one T cell receptor (beta chain) sequence together with its context. No cognate antigen has been identified for it. No base-level quality is on record; no much larger clone is a single base apart. This sample is part of a study of cytomegalovirus exposure and HLA in healthy donors (dated by TCRdb to the late 2010s). Regarding the complete study: In an earlier analysis of 587 of the donors, 276 Gb of sequence data and 100 million or so unique TCR beta sequences from about 179 million T cells were reported. About 300 gigabases of sequencing data and 91 million or so unique TCR sequences made up an early release that covered over 550 HLA-typed donors. The genetic ancestry cluster associated with self-reported Caucasian donors included roughly 84% of the approximately 430 genotyped donors. The study was designed to test whether signatures of past pathogen exposure could be identified by cataloging public T cell receptors. Using immunosequencing, the study profiled T cell repertoires from roughly 650 subjects and related those repertoires to cytomegalovirus serostatus. In addition to the first cohort of 650 to 750 subjects, a separate validation cohort of 120 different subjects was used. High-throughput TCR immunosequencing, statistical association of individual TCRs with disease status, and machine learning were combined to predict cytomegalovirus infection status. A later analysis re-analyzed previously published TCR beta repertoires from about 730 donors and added high-resolution HLA genotyping to study TCR occurrence patterns. The later analysis used no new phenotypic data to find candidate immune exposures, relying instead on TCR beta sequences and their occurrence across donors. An earlier analysis of about 600 of the donors used high-throughput TCR beta sequencing to judge whether each TCR beta V gene segment behaved as functional or pseudogenic. Donor age, sex, ethnicity and CMV serostatus were compiled alongside the repertoire data. Genome-wide SNP genotypes for about 65% of the roughly 670 donors were used in a later genetic analysis, which treated that subset as a discovery cohort. All discovery cohort repertoires had been generated using a single sequencing platform. Both class I and class II loci were covered by HLA typing, at four-digit resolution. Typing coverage differed by locus: A, B, C, DRB1 and DQB1 were typed in roughly 620-630 donors, DQA1 in 500 to 550, DPA1 in approximately 610, and DPB1 in around 440. Roughly 5 DR-DQ haplotypes were handled as single units for association and clustering, since linkage in the cohort was strong. Among some 400 genotyped donors of the cohort, an average of around 220,000 unique TCR beta nucleotide sequences was sequenced per donor, of which 15% to 20% were non-productive.

On the study overall, not on this receptor specifically: A few of the identified cytomegalovirus-associated TCR beta chains were confirmed in vitro to be specific for cytomegalovirus antigens. Compared with equally common non-associated chains, HLA-associated TCR beta chains in a later analysis were more clonally expanded and had lower generation probabilities. Immune exposure information for the cohort was limited to CMV serostatus. Across donors, most TCR sequences were observed very rarely, whereas some public TCRs were present in many individuals. A later analysis reported that several top co-occurrence clusters appeared linked to parvovirus B19, influenza, CMV and Epstein-Barr virus. An association between a missense DCLRE1C variant and V-gene and J-gene trimming of TCR beta chains was found in a later genetic analysis and replicated in an independent cohort. According to a later analysis, most CMV-associated TCR beta chains appeared to be HLA-restricted, and the HLA associations seemed to be driven largely by CMV exposure. This cohort had only TCR beta chains sequenced, and the lack of alpha or paired-chain data limited which features could be detected. Around 16 rarely observed V segments, including chromosome 9 orphons, were excluded from the earlier analysis of approximately 500 of the donors because counts were too low. Roughly uniform sequencing depth across donors was assumed in presence/absence analyses, although this assumption may not hold. The 87-base-pair reads could not distinguish some IMGT-functional V segments, including TRBV6-2 and TRBV6-3, so those segments were excluded. Compared with the roughly 710-donor mean, donors in an Asian-associated ancestry cluster had fewer N-insertions in productive TCRs, according to a later genetic analysis. Because HLA typing was missing for some donors at each locus, association tests included only the typed subset. In the study, 150 to 200 TCR beta chains were listed as associated with cytomegalovirus. In both the original and validation cohorts, the classifier was reported to diagnose cytomegalovirus status with high specificity and sensitivity. Assigning TCR associations to individual alleles was difficult when HLA alleles, especially DR and DQ, strongly co-occurred. A group of highly shared sequence variants was considered likely to be a technical artifact of the sequencing pipeline. Correlated functional status among segregating V segments might be attributable to linkage disequilibrium, but an unknown experimental factor could not be ruled out. In an earlier analysis of about 600 of the donors, most TCR beta V segments appeared in productive rearrangements about 87% or about 30% of the time, broadly matching IMGT annotations. In a later analysis, the rate of TCR association differed among HLA loci, with DRB1 alleles having the most associated TCRs and HLA-C alleles having the fewest. A further reported finding was that TCR beta sequences accurately predicted the HLA-A and HLA-B alleles for most subjects in the first cohort. The authors suggested that the approach could potentially be generalized to other disease states and immunological phenotypes. At a false discovery rate of 0.05, a later analysis linked around 15,000 TCR beta sequences to specific HLA alleles.

The cohort consisted of 600 to 750 healthy bone marrow donors. All cohort members were sampled while nominally healthy, although unrecorded immune exposures were likely present. The donor tested CMV seronegative, placing the donor among the 352 seronegative members of the cohort. A peripheral blood sample was provided by each donor, and peripheral blood mononuclear cells were used for TCR beta sequencing. Genomic DNA extraction from the blood cell samples was performed with the Qiagen DNeasy Blood Extraction Kit. To prepare the library, the immunoSEQ multiplex PCR assay was applied. For the multiplex PCR, a mixture combining 60 forward primers for TCR Vbeta segments and 13 reverse primers for TCR Jbeta segments was used. Amplification of the CDR3 region of rearranged TCR beta genes was performed with a multiplex PCR assay on genomic DNA. Amplified TCR beta libraries were sequenced as 87-base-pair reads on the Illumina HiSeq System. In the source study's methods: A later analysis counted about 80 million unique TCR beta chains across the approximately 700 repertoires, and roughly 11 million of these chains were shared by at least two donors. Raw reads were error-corrected and collapsed into unique sequences by a nearest-neighbor algorithm in which closely related sequences were merged to remove PCR and sequencing errors. V, D and J gene segments were assigned by aligning CDR3 sequences to IMGT reference sequences. For a sequence to be retained, a match of at least six nucleotides was required to both a V gene segment and a J gene segment. A rearrangement counted as productive if the CDR3 had no stop codons and remained in frame with V and J, and every other rearrangement counted as non-productive. CDR3 was defined according to IMGT convention as the region running from the second conserved V-encoded cysteine to the conserved J-encoded phenylalanine. In an earlier analysis of just under 600 of the donors, sequences lacking an unambiguous match to a single V gene segment were excluded. An earlier analysis of around 600 of the donors classified V segments as functional when productive rearrangements were above 56.7% and as segregating when the standard deviation between donors was above 5%. A statistical classification framework was built to diagnose cytomegalovirus status from the catalog of TCR beta chain sequences. V and J gene assignment, in a later analysis, came from comparing TCR nucleotide sequences with IMGT/GENE-DB human TR gene sequences. The TCRdist pipeline was used in a later analysis to assign CDR3 sequences and most-parsimonious VDJ recombination scenarios. In a later analysis, every TCR beta chain was defined by the combination of its CDR3 amino acid sequence and its V-gene family, and reads without a unique V-gene family were dropped. In a later analysis, several hundred highly shared, low-generation-probability nucleotide sequences were removed to address suspected cross-contamination and a sequencing artifact. A later analysis calculated a clonal expansion index for each public chain from normalized within-repertoire ranks of inferred template counts. In a later analysis, generation probabilities were computed with a VDJ recombination model fitted to out-of-frame rearrangements, and the resulting probabilities were checked against IGoR. In a later analysis, hypergeometric tests were used to score TCR-TCR, TCR-HLA and TCR-CMV co-occurrence, with a repertoire-size bias correction applied to TCR pairs. False discovery rates were estimated in a later analysis by permuting HLA or CMV assignments 20 times. In a later analysis, co-occurring TCRs were grouped using DBSCAN, and TCRdist sequence similarity was added for clustering within HLA-allele-positive subsets. Repertoires with fewer than 30,000 or more than 120,000 public chains were left out of co-occurrence clustering, as were five repertoires with anomalous nucleotide sharing. TCRdb obtained this table from immuneACCESS and retained in-frame rearrangements with V and J assigned. These tables miss some clones; where compared with another copy, unresolved V genes account for less than half of the shortfall, and the remainder is unexplained. Clone size and the V and J calls come from that table; the DNA yielded D and trimming. This sample holds roughly 140,000 clones; about 72% were observed only once. The ten largest clones represent about 4.7% of the sample.

The germline V gene sets CDR1 to SQVTM and CDR2 to ANQGSEA. V loses 8 bases at its end and J loses 3 bases; junction bases beyond the gene matches: 4. The CDR3 holds 12 amino acids from the cysteine to the phenylalanine. Kept here is only the CDR3 DNA, which spans 36 bases and is read in frame from base 1. This clonotype was sampled from a man between 60 and 70 years old in good health and CMV-seronegative. The sample was PBMCs. The chain employs TRBV29-1 and TRBJ2-5, with 9 bases in between that match TRBD1. The CDR3 region: CSSRTGEETQYF. Read as DNA, the sequence is TGCAGCTCAAGGACAGGGGAAGAGACCCAGTACTTC.